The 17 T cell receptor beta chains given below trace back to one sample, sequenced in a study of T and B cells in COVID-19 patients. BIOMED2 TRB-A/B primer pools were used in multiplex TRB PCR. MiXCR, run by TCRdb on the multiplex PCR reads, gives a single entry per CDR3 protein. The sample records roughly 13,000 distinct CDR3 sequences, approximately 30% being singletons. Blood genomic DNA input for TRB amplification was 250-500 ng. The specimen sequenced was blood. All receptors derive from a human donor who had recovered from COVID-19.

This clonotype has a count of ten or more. The CDR3 region is CASSHSYPGANVLTF. In DNA, the CDR3 is TGTGCCAGCAGCCACAGTTATCCTGGGGCCAACGTCCTGACTTTC. V is TRBV5-4 and J is TRBJ2-6; D gene ambiguous. CDR1 and CDR2 (germline): SGHNT, YYREEE (reference sequence). V lost 4 bases to trimming and J lost 2 bases, with 10 bases between them. This CDR3 has 15 amino acids.

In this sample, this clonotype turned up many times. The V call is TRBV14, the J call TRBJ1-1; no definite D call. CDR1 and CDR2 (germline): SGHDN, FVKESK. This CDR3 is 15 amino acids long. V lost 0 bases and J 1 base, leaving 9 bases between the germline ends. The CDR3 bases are TGTGCCAGCAGCCAAGATTTCGCGAAGAACACTGAAGCTTTCTTT. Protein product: CASSQDFAKNTEAFF.

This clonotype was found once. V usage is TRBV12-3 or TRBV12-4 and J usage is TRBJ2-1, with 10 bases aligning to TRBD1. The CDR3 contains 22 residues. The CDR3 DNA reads TGTGCTAGTGGTTTGGTACCAATGATTGGGGGACAGGGGCCTACTCAGGATGAAAAGCAGTTCTTC. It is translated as CASGLVPMIGGQGPTQDEKQFF.

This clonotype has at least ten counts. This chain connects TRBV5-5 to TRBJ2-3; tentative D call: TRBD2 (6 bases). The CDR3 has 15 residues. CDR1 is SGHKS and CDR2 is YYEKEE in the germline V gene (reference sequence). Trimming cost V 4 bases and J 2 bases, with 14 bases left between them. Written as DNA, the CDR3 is TGTGCCAGCAGCCCCTCGGGACTTCCCACAGATACGCAGTATTTT. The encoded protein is CASSPSGLPTDTQYF.

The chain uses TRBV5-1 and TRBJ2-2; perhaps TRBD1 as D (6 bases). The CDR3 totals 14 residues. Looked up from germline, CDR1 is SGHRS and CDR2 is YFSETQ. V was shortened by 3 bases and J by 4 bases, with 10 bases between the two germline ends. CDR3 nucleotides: TGCGCCAGCAGCTGGACAGAGAGCACCGGGGAGCTGTTTTTT. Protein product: CASSWTESTGELFF.

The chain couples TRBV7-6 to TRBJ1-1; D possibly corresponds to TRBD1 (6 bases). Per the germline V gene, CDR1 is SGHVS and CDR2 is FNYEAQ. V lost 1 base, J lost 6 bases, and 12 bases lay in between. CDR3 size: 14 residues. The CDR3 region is CASSLGTGRAEAFF. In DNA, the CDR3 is TGTGCCAGCAGCTTAGGAACAGGGAGGGCTGAAGCTTTCTTT.

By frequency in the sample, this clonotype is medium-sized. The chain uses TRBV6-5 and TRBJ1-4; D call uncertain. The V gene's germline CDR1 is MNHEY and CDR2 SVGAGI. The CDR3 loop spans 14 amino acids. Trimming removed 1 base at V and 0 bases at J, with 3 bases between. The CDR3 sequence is CASSYLATNEKLFF. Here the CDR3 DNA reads TGTGCCAGCAGTTACTTGGCAACTAATGAAAAACTGTTTTTT.

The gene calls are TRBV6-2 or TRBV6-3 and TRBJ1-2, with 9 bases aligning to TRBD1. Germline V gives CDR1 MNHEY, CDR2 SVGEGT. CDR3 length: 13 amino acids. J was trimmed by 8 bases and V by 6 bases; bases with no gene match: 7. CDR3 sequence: CASSPLGTGGYTF. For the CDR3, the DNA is TGTGCCAGCAGCCCCCTCGGGACAGGGGGCTACACCTTC.

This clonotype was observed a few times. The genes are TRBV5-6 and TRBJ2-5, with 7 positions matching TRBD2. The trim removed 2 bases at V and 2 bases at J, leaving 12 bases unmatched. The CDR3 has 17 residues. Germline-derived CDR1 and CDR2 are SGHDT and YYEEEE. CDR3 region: CASSFDPSRGEQETQYF. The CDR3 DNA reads TGTGCCAGCAGCTTCGACCCCTCTCGGGGGGAACAAGAGACCCAGTACTTC.

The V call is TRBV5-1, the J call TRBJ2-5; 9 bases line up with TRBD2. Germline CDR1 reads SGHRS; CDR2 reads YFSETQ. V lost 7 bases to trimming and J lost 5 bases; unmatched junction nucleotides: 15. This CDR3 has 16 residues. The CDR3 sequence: CASYLRAGGPGETQYF. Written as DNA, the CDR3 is TGCGCCAGCTACCTCAGGGCGGGGGGGCCTGGGGAGACCCAGTACTTC.

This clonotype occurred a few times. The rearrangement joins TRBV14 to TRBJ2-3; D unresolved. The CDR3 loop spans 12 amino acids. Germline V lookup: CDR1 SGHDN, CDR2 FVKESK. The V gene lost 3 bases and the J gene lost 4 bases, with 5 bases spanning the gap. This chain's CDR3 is CASSHSSDTQYF. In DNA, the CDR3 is TGTGCCAGCAGCCATTCATCAGATACGCAGTATTTT.

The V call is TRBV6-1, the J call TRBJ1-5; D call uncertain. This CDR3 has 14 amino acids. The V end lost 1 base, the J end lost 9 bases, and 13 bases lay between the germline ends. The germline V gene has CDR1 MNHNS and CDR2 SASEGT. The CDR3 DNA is TGTGCCAGCAGTGAAGGGCAGAACCCCCGGCCCCAGCATTTT. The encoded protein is CASSEGQNPRPQHF.

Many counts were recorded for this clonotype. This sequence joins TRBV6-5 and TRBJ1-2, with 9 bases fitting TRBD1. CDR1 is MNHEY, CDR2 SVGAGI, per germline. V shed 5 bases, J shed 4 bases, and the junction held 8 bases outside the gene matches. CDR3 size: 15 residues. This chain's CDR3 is CASSNSRDRAYGYTF. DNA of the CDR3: TGTGCCAGCAGTAATAGCCGGGACAGGGCCTATGGCTACACCTTC.

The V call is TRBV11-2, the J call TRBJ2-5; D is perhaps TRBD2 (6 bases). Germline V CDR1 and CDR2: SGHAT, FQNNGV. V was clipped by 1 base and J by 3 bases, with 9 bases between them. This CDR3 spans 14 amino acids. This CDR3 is CASSLAASEETQYF. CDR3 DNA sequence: TGTGCCAGCAGCTTAGCGGCTAGCGAAGAGACCCAGTACTTC.

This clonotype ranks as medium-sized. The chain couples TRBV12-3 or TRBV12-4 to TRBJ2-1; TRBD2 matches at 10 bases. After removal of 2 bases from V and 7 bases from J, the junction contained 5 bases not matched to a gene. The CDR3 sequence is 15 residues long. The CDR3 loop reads CASSLLAGERNEQFF. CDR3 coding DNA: TGTGCCAGCAGTTTACTAGCGGGAGAGAGGAATGAGCAGTTCTTC.

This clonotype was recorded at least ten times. The CDR3 DNA is TGTGCCATCAGTGAGGTGCGGACTGGAAACACCATATATTTT. Translation: CAISEVRTGNTIYF. The rearrangement links TRBV10-3 to TRBJ1-3, with unresolved D. This CDR3 spans 14 amino acids. Trimming removed 2 bases from V and 2 bases from J, with 7 bases in between. CDR1 is ENHRY and CDR2 is SYGVKD in the germline V gene.

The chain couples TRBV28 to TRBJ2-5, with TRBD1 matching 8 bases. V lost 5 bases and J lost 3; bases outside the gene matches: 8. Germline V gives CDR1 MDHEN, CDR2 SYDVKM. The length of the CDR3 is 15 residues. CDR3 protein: CASSGTGTGKETQYF. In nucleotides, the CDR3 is TGTGCCAGCAGTGGCACCGGGACAGGAAAAGAGACCCAGTACTTC.